The rows below give T cell receptor beta chains drawn from one sample of a study of T cells after yellow fever vaccination. TCRdb ran MiXCR on the 5' RACE reads and lists one entry per CDR3 protein. Among under 80,000 distinct CDR3 sequences listed, about 7.8% were seen once. This specimen consisted of CD8+ T cells sorted from PBMCs, obtained 15 days after the yellow fever booster vaccination. These receptors were taken from a man aged 25 to 45 who received the YFV17D yellow fever vaccine. The CDR3 runs from the conserved cysteine through the conserved F or W. D genes are given only for firm matches. Clone size is given for some rows only: seen once, a few or many times, or a class if the clone is expanded.

>.|.|TRBJ1-5|TRBV5-5
TGTGCCAGCAGCTTTTATAGCAATCAGCCCCAGCATTTT
CASSFYSNQPQHF
>.|many|TRBJ2-2|TRBV6-2/TRBV6-3
TGTGCCAGCAGTCAAGGACCCGGGGAGCTGTTTTTT
CASSQGPGELFF
>TRBD2|many|TRBJ2-1|TRBV7-3
TGTGCCAGCAGCTACATAGCGGGAGTAGCCTACAATGAGCAGTTCTTC
CASSYIAGVAYNEQFF
>TRBD2|many|TRBJ2-1|TRBV7-8
TGTGCCAGCAGCTTACGGCGACTAGCGGGAGGGCCAGGGGATGAGCAGTTCTTC
CASSLRRLAGGPGDEQFF
>.|many|TRBJ1-2|TRBV12-3/TRBV12-4
TGTGCCAGCAGTCCCGAGGTGGGGGTTGGCTACACCTTC
CASSPEVGVGYTF
>TRBD1|many|TRBJ2-5|TRBV25-1
TGTGCCAGCAGTGACTGGGACAGGGGAGAGACCCAGTACTTC
CASSDWDRGETQYF
>.|many|TRBJ2-2|TRBV4-3
TGCGCCAGCAGCCAAGAGTTAGCCCACTCGAACACCGGGGAGCTGTTTTTT
CASSQELAHSNTGELFF
>.|many|TRBJ2-2|TRBV5-5
TGTGCCAGCAGCCCGACAAAGAACACCGGGGAGCTGTTTTTT
CASSPTKNTGELFF
>.|few|TRBJ2-5|TRBV20-1
TGCAGTGCCGGGACGGCGGGGGAGACCCAGTACTTC
CSAGTAGETQYF
>.|many|TRBJ1-2|TRBV7-8
TGTGCCAGCAGCTACCTGGACGTGGGCGATGGCTACACCTTC
CASSYLDVGDGYTF
>.|many|TRBJ2-5|TRBV5-1
TGCGCCAGCACCGGGTACGGGCTAGCTGAGATCCAAGAGACCCAGTACTTC
CASTGYGLAEIQETQYF
>.|many|TRBJ2-1|TRBV4-3
TGCGCCAGCAGCCAAGTAATCGATACCTACAATGAGCAGTTCTTC
CASSQVIDTYNEQFF
>.|many|TRBJ1-4|TRBV27
TGTGCCAGCAGTTTATCCCTGGGGAATGAAAAACTGTTTTTT
CASSLSLGNEKLFF
>TRBD1|many|TRBJ2-1|TRBV27
TGTGCCAGCACCTTAGGGGGCAGTTTGGGTGAGCAGTTCTTC
CASTLGGSLGEQFF
>TRBD2|many|TRBJ2-2|TRBV4-3
TGCGCCAGCAGCTCGGGACTAGCGGGGGGTACTGGGGAGCTGTTTTTT
CASSSGLAGGTGELFF
>.|.|TRBJ2-7|TRBV11-2
TGTGCCAGCTGCACAGCAGCAGAGGGCCTCTACGAGCAGTACTTC
CASCTAAEGLYEQYF
>.|.|TRBJ2-5|TRBV7-9
TGTGCCAGCAGTCTGGCCGGGGACGACCAGTACTTC
CASSLAGDDQYF
>.|.|TRBJ2-7|TRBV5-6
TGTGCCAGCAGCGGGGGCTTTTTCTACGAGCAGTACTTC
CASSGGFFYEQYF
>.|many|TRBJ2-1|TRBV24-1
TGTGCCACCAGTGATCGAGACGGGTACAATGAGCAGTTCTTC
CATSDRDGYNEQFF
>.|many|TRBJ2-7|TRBV3-1
TGTGCCAGCAGCCAGGGTATCAGGACAGACGAGCAGTACTTC
CASSQGIRTDEQYF
>TRBD2|many|TRBJ2-3|TRBV7-3
TGTGCCAGCAGCACCCCTTTAGCGGGAGAGGTAGATACGCAGTATTTT
CASSTPLAGEVDTQYF
>TRBD2|.|TRBJ2-7|TRBV6-5
TGTGCCAGCAGTTACTCGGCGGGAGCCTCCTACGAGCAGTACTTC
CASSYSAGASYEQYF
>.|many|TRBJ2-1|TRBV9
TGTGCCAGCAGCGTAGCTATGGCGGCAAATGAGCAGTTCTTC
CASSVAMAANEQFF
>.|many|TRBJ2-1|TRBV7-9
TGTGCCAGCAGCTTACCAGCTAATCCTGAGCAGTTCTTC
CASSLPANPEQFF
>.|many|TRBJ2-7|TRBV28
TGTGCCAGCAGCTCGGTTTCCTCCTACGAGCAGTACTTC
CASSSVSSYEQYF
>TRBD2|.|TRBJ2-7|TRBV6-2/TRBV6-3
TGTGCCAGCAGTTACAACTCCCCCGGGACTAGCGGCTACGAGCAGTACTTC
CASSYNSPGTSGYEQYF
>.|.|TRBJ2-1|TRBV7-2
TGTGCCAGCAGCTCAGCCCCAGGGGGGTCCTACAATGAGCAGTTCTTC
CASSSAPGGSYNEQFF
>TRBD2|many|TRBJ2-3|TRBV29-1
TGCAGCGTTGTAGCGGGACCCCTCACAGATACGCAGTATTTT
CSVVAGPLTDTQYF
>.|many|TRBJ2-2|TRBV6-1
TGTGCCAGCAGTGGCAGACAGGAAACCGGGGAGCTGTTTTTT
CASSGRQETGELFF
>.|many|TRBJ2-6|TRBV5-5
TGTGCCAGCAGTCAATCTGGGGCCAACGTCCTGACTTTC
CASSQSGANVLTF
>.|many|TRBJ1-5|TRBV18
TGTGCCAGCTCACCGTCATGGCCTTATAGCAATCAGCCCCAGCATTTT
CASSPSWPYSNQPQHF
>.|few|TRBJ2-2|TRBV6-5
TGTGCCAGCAGTTACTCGATGGGAAGCACCGGGGAGCTGTTTTTT
CASSYSMGSTGELFF
>.|many|TRBJ2-1|TRBV9
TGTGCCAGCAGCGTAGGAGGAGGGGAACAGTTCTTC
CASSVGGGEQFF
>TRBD2|many|TRBJ2-1|TRBV18
TGTGCCAGCTCACCACCGCCTAGCGGACGTAGCTCCTACAATGAGCAGTTCTTC
CASSPPPSGRSSYNEQFF
>TRBD2|many|TRBJ2-1|TRBV27
TGTGCCAGCACCCTGTTTGCTAGCGGGAGCAATGAGCAGTTCTTC
CASTLFASGSNEQFF
>TRBD1|many|TRBJ1-4|TRBV6-5
TGTGCCAGCAGTTCACACGGGACAGGGGGTGAAAAACTGTTTTTT
CASSSHGTGGEKLFF
>.|many|TRBJ2-7|TRBV20-1
TGCAGTGCTAGAGATCGTGAAAGGGATGGCCACGAGCAGTACTTC
CSARDRERDGHEQYF
>.|many|TRBJ2-3|TRBV27
TGTGCCAGCAGTTTATCAACGGCAGGGGTCACAGATACGCAGTATTTT
CASSLSTAGVTDTQYF
>.|many|TRBJ1-5|TRBV10-3
TGTGCCATCAGTGAGTCCGACAAGGGTAACCAGCCCCAGCATTTT
CAISESDKGNQPQHF
>TRBD2|.|TRBJ2-1|TRBV2
TGTGCCAGCAACACACTAGCGGAAGAGCAGTTCTTC
CASNTLAEEQFF
>TRBD1|few|TRBJ2-1|TRBV7-6
TGTGCCAGCAGCTTCCTCCGGGACAGGGGGTTCAATGAGCAGTTCTTC
CASSFLRDRGFNEQFF
>TRBD2|many|TRBJ2-7|TRBV20-1
TGCAGTGCAACGGGACTAGCGGAGGGCTACGAGCAGTACTTC
CSATGLAEGYEQYF
>.|many|TRBJ2-2|TRBV29-1
TGCAGCGTGGGAGTTGGGACCGGGGAGCTGTTTTTT
CSVGVGTGELFF